This is a list of T cell receptor beta chains from one sample in a study of blood T cell repertoires in COVID-19. TCRdb's table, derived via immunoSEQ multiplex PCR, lists solely in-frame clones and lacks some. The repertoire includes over 150,000 clones, about four fifths of them detected once, and 25% to 30% sits in the top ten. Material: peripheral blood. The receptors shown here come from a woman in her sixties or seventies with acute or convalescent COVID-19. The CDR3 runs from the conserved cysteine through the conserved F or W. Fields, in order: D gene, clone size, J gene, V gene, CDR3 DNA, CDR3 protein. D genes are given only for firm matches. Not all rows give a size; the values are once, few, many and, for expanded clones, a class.

>TRBD1|.|TRBJ1-2|TRBV9
TGTGCCAGCAGCGTAGGGGGACAGGGATGGAGCTATGGCTACACCTTC
CASSVGGQGWSYGYTF
>TRBD1|.|TRBJ1-2|TRBV18
TGTGCCAGCTCATATGACAGGGTATATGGCTACACCTTC
CASSYDRVYGYTF
>TRBD1|.|TRBJ2-1|TRBV10-1
TGCGCCAGCAGTGAGCAGACAGGGTTCGATGAGCAGTTCTTC
CASSEQTGFDEQFF
>.|.|TRBJ1-1|TRBV19
TGTGCCAGTAGTATTGTGACAGGTGGAAGCGGAGCTTTCTTT
CASSIVTGGSGAFF
>TRBD1|.|TRBJ1-6|TRBV6-5
TGTGCCAGCACCCCCAGGGGGAATAATTCACCCCTCCACTTT
CASTPRGNNSPLHF
>TRBD1|.|TRBJ1-4|TRBV6-6
TGTGCCAGCACGATGACAGGGGGATATGAAAAACTGTTTTTT
CASTMTGGYEKLFF
>TRBD1|.|TRBJ2-1|TRBV27
TGTGCCAGCAGTTTGTCCGGGACAGGGAGTCGTCTAGGTTACAATGAGCAGTTCTTC
CASSLSGTGSRLGYNEQFF
>.|.|TRBJ2-5|TRBV11-2
TGTGCCAGCAGCTCCTCGCGGGAGACCCAGTACTTC
CASSSSRETQYF
>.|.|TRBJ1-5|TRBV19
TGTGCCAGTAGTATTGGCAGGGCCAATAGCAATCAGCCCCAGCATTTT
CASSIGRANSNQPQHF
>TRBD1|.|TRBJ2-3|TRBV5-1
TGCGCCAGCAGCGTAAACAGGGGTACAGATACGCAGTATTTT
CASSVNRGTDTQYF
>.|.|TRBJ1-1|TRBV6-5
TGTGCCAGCGTGGAGGGGAGGTCTGAAGCTTTCTTT
CASVEGRSEAFF
>.|few|TRBJ1-1|TRBV28
TGTGCCAGCAGTTTATCGCACAGTTCCTTCCCTGAAGCTTTCTTT
CASSLSHSSFPEAFF
>TRBD2|.|TRBJ2-5|TRBV19
TGTGCCAGTAGTATTCTAGCGGGGACCCAAGAGACCCAGTACTTC
CASSILAGTQETQYF
>.|.|TRBJ1-4|TRBV5-1
TGCGCCAGCAACCCCGGGATCTCAACTAATGAAAAACTGTTTTTT
CASNPGISTNEKLFF
>TRBD2|.|TRBJ2-5|TRBV19
TGTGCCAGTAGTATAGTGGGGGGGGAAGAGACCCAGTACTTC
CASSIVGGEETQYF
>TRBD1|.|TRBJ2-7|TRBV12-5
TGTGCTAGTGGTCTCGGGACAGCGGATAGCTCCTACGAGCAGTACTTC
CASGLGTADSSYEQYF
>.|once|TRBJ1-2|TRBV19
TGTGCCAGTACGGGAAGGACATGGGGGGACTATGGCTACACCTTC
CASTGRTWGDYGYTF
>.|.|TRBJ1-4|TRBV11-2
TGTGCCAGCAGCCCAATAGTAGGGAGGGCGGCTGAAAAACTGTTTTTT
CASSPIVGRAAEKLFF
>TRBD1|.|TRBJ2-7|TRBV11-2
TGTGCCAGCAGTCGGGACAGGGGGCACGAGCAGTACTTC
CASSRDRGHEQYF
>TRBD1|.|TRBJ1-2|TRBV18
TGTGCCAGCTCACCGACAGGGGAGGATGGCTACACCTTC
CASSPTGEDGYTF
>TRBD1|.|TRBJ1-2|TRBV28
TGTGCCAGCAGTCCGTTTATGGGACAGGGGGTTGGCTACACCTTC
CASSPFMGQGVGYTF
>TRBD1|.|TRBJ1-6|TRBV19
TGTGCCAGTAGGCCGGGACAGAATAATTCACCCCTCCACTTT
CASRPGQNNSPLHF
>.|few|TRBJ2-7|TRBV4-1
TGCGCCAGCAGCCAAGATGAAGGGGTTTGGGAGCAGTACTTC
CASSQDEGVWEQYF
>.|.|TRBJ2-3|TRBV3-1/TRBV3-2
TGTGCCAGCAGCCAAGCCGGGGGCACAGATACGCAGTATTTT
CASSQAGGTDTQYF
>TRBD1|.|TRBJ1-1|TRBV5-5
TGTGCCAGCAGCGTCGAGGACAGGGAACACTTCACTGAAGCTTTCTTT
CASSVEDREHFTEAFF
>.|.|TRBJ2-7|TRBV21-1
TGTGCCAGCAGCAAAGGAGGACAGGGATCAGGGGCAAACTACGAGCAGTACTTC
CASSKGGQGSGANYEQYF
>.|.|TRBJ1-2|TRBV7-3
TGTGCCAGCGGTAGCACTAACTATGGCTACACCTTC
CASGSTNYGYTF
>.|once|TRBJ1-1|TRBV5-1
TGCGCCAGCAGCTCTACCGTTTCGAACACTGAAGCTTTCTTT
CASSSTVSNTEAFF
>.|.|TRBJ2-5|TRBV3-1/TRBV3-2
TGTGCCAGCAGCCAAGATTTGGGGCGTTGGGAGACCCAGTACTTC
CASSQDLGRWETQYF
>TRBD1|.|TRBJ2-5|TRBV3-1/TRBV3-2
TGTGCCAGCAGCCAAGATCTTACAGGGGGTTCTAAGACCCAGTACTTC
CASSQDLTGGSKTQYF
>.|.|TRBJ1-1|TRBV5-1
TGCGCCAGCAGCTTGGTAGGACAACCGAACACTGAAGCTTTCTTT
CASSLVGQPNTEAFF
>TRBD1|few|TRBJ1-2|TRBV6-2/TRBV6-3
TGTGCCAGCAGTGTCCCGGGACAGATCTATGGCTACACCTTC
CASSVPGQIYGYTF
>.|.|TRBJ2-1|TRBV5-1
TGCGCCAGCAGCTCTCTAGAAATCAATGAGCAGTTCTTC
CASSSLEINEQFF
>TRBD1|.|TRBJ2-5|TRBV19
TGTGCCAGTAGTATGCAGGGGGTTTATGAGACCCAGTACTTC
CASSMQGVYETQYF
>TRBD1|.|TRBJ1-2|TRBV18
TGTGCCAGCTCACCGGGACAGGGGAACTATGGCTACACCTTC
CASSPGQGNYGYTF
>.|.|TRBJ1-5|TRBV27
TGTGCCAGCAGCCTAAACAGGGATGGCAATCAGCCCCAGCATTTT
CASSLNRDGNQPQHF
>.|.|TRBJ1-2|TRBV27
TGTGCCAGCAGGGCGGGGGCCGGCCATGGCTACACCTTC
CASRAGAGHGYTF